The 22 T cell receptor beta chains reported below all come from one sample, sequenced in a study of blood T cell repertoires in COVID-19. TCRdb keeps only in-frame clones here, not all; method: immunoSEQ multiplex PCR. The sample has over 200,000 clones, over 70% seen once. The sequencing input was peripheral blood. These receptors were collected from a woman in her forties or fifties with acute or convalescent COVID-19.

The sample holds a few counts of this clone. The CDR3 region has the DNA TGTGCCAGCCAAGAAAAGCGAGATACCTACGAGCAGTACTTC. It yields the protein CASQEKRDTYEQYF. This chain joins TRBV28 and TRBJ2-7; D is undetermined. Germline CDR1 reads MDHEN; CDR2 reads SYDVKM. The CDR3 covers 14 residues. The V and J ends lost 8 bases and 2 bases respectively, with 16 bases between them. Looking up the rest from reference TRBV28 and TRBJ2-7 gives the full variable domain: DVKVTQSSRYLVKRTGEKVFLECVQDMDHENMFWYRQDPGLGLRLIYFSYDVKMKEKGDIPEGYSVSREKKERFSLILESASTNQTSMYLCASQEKRDTYEQYFGPGTRLTVT.

The rearrangement joins TRBV7-9 to TRBJ1-1; the D is unclear. Germline lookup yields CDR1 SEHNR and CDR2 FQNEAQ (reference sequence). CDR3 length: 16 amino acids. V lost 5 bases to trimming and J lost 0 bases, with 16 bases between them. CDR3 nucleotides: TGTGCCAGCAGCCCGGAAATCGACTCTCTGAACACTGAAGCTTTCTTT. It yields the protein CASSPEIDSLNTEAFF.

The J gene is TRBJ2-7, the V gene TRBV27; D remains ambiguous. This CDR3 contains 14 residues. CDR1 is MNHEY and CDR2 is SMNVEV in the germline V gene (reference sequence). Trimming removed 0 bases at V and 0 bases at J, with 6 bases between. The CDR3 spells CASSLSHTSYEQYF. The CDR3 DNA reads TGTGCCAGCAGTTTATCACACACCTCCTACGAGCAGTACTTC.

CDR3 sequence reads: CASSEKTGSRSPLHF. The DNA of the CDR3 is TGTGCCAGCAGCGAAAAGACAGGGTCTAGGTCACCCCTCCACTTT. The chain links TRBV7-2 to TRBJ1-6; 7 positions match TRBD1. The V and J ends lost 5 bases and 10 bases, in that order; junction bases with no gene match: 11. Per germline, CDR1 SGHTA and CDR2 FQGNSA. The CDR3 is 15 residues long.

The gene calls are TRBV9 and TRBJ2-3; 8 bases fit TRBD1. V lost 0 bases, J lost 6 bases, and 3 bases stayed unmatched. From germline, CDR1 is SGDLS and CDR2 YYNGEE. The CDR3 has 14 amino acids. The CDR3 nucleotides are TGTGCCAGCAGCGTAGACAGGGGGTCCGATACGCAGTATTTT. It is translated as CASSVDRGSDTQYF.

This chain joins TRBV5-1 and TRBJ2-5, with TRBD1 matching over 7 bases. Germline V gene lookup returns CDR1 SGHRS and CDR2 YFSETQ. CDR3 length: 15 residues. V lost 0 bases and J lost 2; bases outside the gene matches: 4. In nucleotides, the CDR3 is TGCGCCAGCAGCTTGGCCCCGGGACAGCAAGAGACCCAGTACTTC. It translates to CASSLAPGQQETQYF.

V gene TRBV19 combines with J gene TRBJ2-1, with D unclear. Germline V gene data show CDR1 as LNHDA and CDR2 as SQIVND (reference sequence). The length of the CDR3 is 15 residues. V lost 6 bases and J 0 bases, leaving 12 bases between the germline ends. The CDR3 reads CASRMSRSSYNEQFF. CDR3 nucleotide sequence: TGTGCCAGTAGGATGAGTCGGAGCTCCTACAATGAGCAGTTCTTC.

The chain employs TRBV5-4 and TRBJ2-1; weak D call: TRBD2 (6 bases). CDR1 and CDR2 from the germline V gene are SGHNT and YYREEE (reference sequence). The CDR3 runs to 14 residues. Trimming removed 0 bases from V and 9 bases from J, with 13 bases in between. The CDR3 region has the DNA TGTGCCAGCAGCTTGGACTATCTGGGGGGTGAGCAGTTCTTC. Translation: CASSLDYLGGEQFF.

The J gene is TRBJ2-7, the V gene TRBV6-5; 11 bases map to TRBD2. V gave up 6 bases and J gave up 4 bases; unmatched junction bases: 8. Germline CDR1 MNHEY, CDR2 SVGAGI. This CDR3 is 15 amino acids long. The CDR3 bases are TGTGCCAGCAGCACCCCGGGACTAGCGGAGTACGAGCAGTACTTC. This gives the protein CASSTPGLAEYEQYF.

The V call is TRBV24-1, the J call TRBJ2-5; D is possibly TRBD2 (5 bases). The germline gives CDR1 KGHDR, CDR2 SFDVKD. V lost 4 bases and J lost 1, with 15 bases in between. This CDR3 has 16 residues. The CDR3 DNA reads TGTGCCACCAGTGACCGAGGGTCCAAAGCCCAAGAGACCCAGTACTTC. Translating it yields CATSDRGSKAQETQYF.

This chain joins TRBV6-6 and TRBJ1-1; D is possibly TRBD1 (6 bases). The germline V and J ends were trimmed by 4 bases and 1 base, with 10 bases remaining between them. The CDR3 totals 14 residues. Looked up from germline, CDR1 is MNHNY and CDR2 is SVGAGI (reference sequence). The CDR3 sequence is CASSFGQSNTEAFF. The CDR3 DNA sequence: TGTGCCAGCAGTTTTGGACAGTCGAACACTGAAGCTTTCTTT.

Here the CDR3 DNA reads TGTGCCAGTAGTAGGACAGGGGGCGTCAATACTATATACTTC. Translated: CASSRTGGVNTIYF. The rearrangement joins TRBV19 to TRBJ2-7; 11 bases line up with TRBD1. V lost 4 bases and J lost 13; bases outside the gene matches: 12. The CDR3 is 14 residues long. Looked up from germline, CDR1 is LNHDA and CDR2 is SQIVND (reference sequence).

The chain combines TRBV7-2 with TRBJ2-7; TRBD2 agrees at 11 bases. Trimming cost V 11 bases and J 10 bases; bases outside gene matches: 22. Germline V gene sequence: CDR1 SGHTA, CDR2 FQGNSA. The CDR3 sequence is 16 residues long. The CDR3: CAAPSSGLAGGKPQYF. For the CDR3, the DNA is TGTGCCGCCCCTTCAAGCGGTCTAGCGGGAGGAAAGCCCCAGTACTTC.

The V and J genes are TRBV5-1 and TRBJ2-7; a weak D match, TRBD1 (5 bases). The V and J ends lost 5 bases and 1 base respectively, with 7 bases between them. The CDR3 extends over 12 amino acids. Germline V CDR1 and CDR2: SGHRS, YFSETQ. The DNA of the CDR3 is TGCGCCAGCAGACAGGAATCCTACGAGCAGTACTTC. Its translation is CASRQESYEQYF. The complete variable domain, with remaining parts taken from reference TRBV5-1 and TRBJ2-7, reads KAGVTQTPRYLIKTRGQQVTLSCSPISGHRSVSWYQQTPGQGLQFLFEYFSETQRNKGNFPGRFSGRQFSNSRSEMNVSTLELGDSALYLCASRQESYEQYFGPGTRLTVT.

The chain has TRBV25-1 and TRBJ2-7; 12 bases line up with TRBD2. This CDR3 is built from 16 residues. V trimming: 3 bases; J trimming: 1 base; junction bases outside the gene matches: 4. Germline CDR1 reads MGHDK; CDR2 reads SYGVNS. The CDR3 DNA is TGTGCCAGCAGTGACCCGGGGACTAGCGGGTCCTACGAGCAGTACTTC. It specifies CASSDPGTSGSYEQYF.

This clone was recorded only once. This sequence joins TRBV6-5 and TRBJ2-7; the D gene is possibly TRBD2 (5 bases). The V end was cut by 4 bases, the J end by 6 bases, with 10 bases between. Per the germline V gene, CDR1 is MNHEY and CDR2 is SVGAGI. The CDR3 has 12 amino acids. The CDR3 region has the DNA TGTGCCAGCAGTTCCTCCGGGGTCGAGCAGTACTTC. Protein: CASSSSGVEQYF.

Regarding this clone: The same CDR3 also results from other DNA sequences found in this sample. This chain joins TRBV28 and TRBJ2-7, with TRBD1 matching over 11 bases. Germline CDR1 and CDR2: MDHEN and SYDVKM. With 9 bases clipped from V and 1 base from J, the junction kept 11 bases outside the gene matches. CDR3 length: 16 residues. The CDR3 loop reads CASTRGGQGVSYEQYF. The CDR3 DNA sequence: TGTGCCAGTACTCGGGGGGGACAGGGGGTGTCCTACGAGCAGTACTTC.

The gene calls are TRBV24-1 and TRBJ2-2; 7 bases are a match to TRBD2. This CDR3 is 17 amino acids long. After removal of 5 bases from V and 1 base from J, the junction contained 9 bases not matched to a gene. Germline V gives CDR1 KGHDR, CDR2 SFDVKD. This CDR3 is CATSGEGSGLNTGELFF. As DNA, the CDR3 is TGTGCCACCAGTGGGGAGGGTAGCGGGTTGAACACCGGGGAGCTGTTTTTT.

The rearrangement joins TRBV18 to TRBJ2-7, with TRBD1 matching over 9 bases. CDR1 and CDR2 (germline): KGHSH, LQKENI. Trimming at V came to 4 bases and at J to 3 bases, leaving 1 base not matched to a gene. There are 13 residues in the CDR3. The CDR3, as DNA: TGTGCCAGCTCACAGGACAGGGGCTACGAGCAGTACTTC. It specifies CASSQDRGYEQYF. The variable domain in full, completed from reference TRBV18 and TRBJ2-7, reads NAGVMQNPRHLVRRRGQEARLRCSPMKGHSHVYWYRQLPEEGLKFMVYLQKENIIDESGMPKERFSAEFPKEGPSILRIQQVVRGDSAAYFCASSQDRGYEQYFGPGTRLTVT.

This sequence joins TRBV2 and TRBJ2-1, with D possibly TRBD2 on 6 matching bases. CDR1 and CDR2 (germline): SNHLY, FYNNEI. V lost 7 bases to trimming and J lost 0 bases, with 7 bases between them. The CDR3 is 13 residues long. CDR3 DNA: TGTGCCAGCATGGGACTCTCCTACAATGAGCAGTTCTTC. Translating gives CASMGLSYNEQFF. Full variable domain (missing parts from reference TRBV2 and TRBJ2-1): EPEVTQTPSHQVTQMGQEVILRCVPISNHLYFYWYRQILGQKVEFLVSFYNNEISEKSEIFDDQFSVERPDGSNFTLKIRSTKLEDSAMYFCASMGLSYNEQFFGPGTRLTVL.

The rearrangement uses TRBV10-2 and TRBJ1-1; tentatively, D is TRBD1 (6 bases). There are 15 residues in the CDR3. V was trimmed by 3 bases and J by 4 bases, leaving 15 bases between them. Germline values: CDR1 WSHSY, CDR2 SAAADI. CDR3 sequence (DNA): TGCGCCAGCAGTGATGGAGCAGGGGTGGGCACTGAAGCTTTCTTT. Amino acid sequence: CASSDGAGVGTEAFF.

The genes are TRBV6-5 and TRBJ1-1, with D possibly matching TRBD1 (5 bases). Germline CDR1 is MNHEY and CDR2 is SVGAGI. CDR3 size: 15 residues. Trimming pared 2 bases from V and 5 bases from J, leaving 15 bases between. CDR3: CASSYGQGAVTEAFF. CDR3 nucleotides: TGTGCCAGCAGTTACGGCCAGGGTGCGGTGACTGAAGCTTTCTTT.